The rows below give T cell receptor beta chains drawn from one sample of a study of blood T cell repertoires in COVID-19. Clones were read by immunoSEQ multiplex PCR, and TCRdb kept only the in-frame ones, dropping some. The table includes approximately 230,000 clones, approximately 84% detected once. The sequenced sample was PBMCs or T cells enriched from blood (not recorded which). These receptor sequences come from a man younger than 35 who had recovered from COVID-19. Both conserved end residues are part of each CDR3. The D gene is left open where the match is weak. Not every row has a clone size; where given, it reads once, few, many or a size class.

.,.,TRBJ1-3,TRBV28,CASSPGSGNTIYF,TGTGCCAGCAGCCCCGGGTCTGGAAACACCATATATTTT
.,once,TRBJ1-1,TRBV5-8,CASSSDVWGDTEAFF,TGTGCCAGCAGCTCCGACGTGTGGGGCGACACTGAAGCTTTCTTT
TRBD1,.,TRBJ1-5,TRBV10-2,CATKTGSGNQPQHF,TGCGCCACCAAGACAGGGTCTGGCAATCAGCCCCAGCATTTT
TRBD1,few,TRBJ1-6,TRBV28,CASSLGQGKLLRSPLHF,TGTGCCAGCAGCCTGGGACAGGGGAAGCTTCTGCGGTCACCCCTCCACTTT
TRBD1,.,TRBJ1-5,TRBV6-6,CASSYTEGASNQPQHF,TGTGCCAGCAGTTACACGGAGGGGGCGAGCAATCAGCCCCAGCATTTT
TRBD1,.,TRBJ1-6,TRBV4-1,CASSQGDRVDNSPLHF,TGCGCCAGCAGCCAAGGGGACAGGGTAGATAATTCACCCCTCCACTTT
TRBD1,.,TRBJ2-7,TRBV11-2,CASSLTLGQGQSSYEQYF,TGTGCCAGCAGCTTGACCCTGGGACAGGGACAGAGCTCCTACGAGCAGTACTTC
.,.,TRBJ2-5,TRBV12-3/TRBV12-4,CASSRALQETQYF,TGTGCCAGCAGCAGGGCCTTACAAGAAACCCAGTACTTC
TRBD2,once,TRBJ2-3,TRBV11-2,CASSSTSGRTDTQYF,TGTGCCAGCAGCTCGACTAGCGGGCGCACAGATACGCAGTATTTT
TRBD2,.,TRBJ2-7,TRBV5-1,CASSLAASGGFIYEQYF,TGCGCCAGCAGCTTGGCGGCTAGCGGGGGATTCATCTACGAGCAGTACTTC
TRBD2,.,TRBJ2-1,TRBV19,CASSISGGAYYNEQFF,TGTGCCAGTAGTATCAGCGGGGGGGCCTACTACAATGAGCAGTTCTTC
.,once,TRBJ1-2,TRBV30,CAWSEGNYGYTF,TGTGCCTGGAGTGAGGGGAACTATGGCTACACCTTC
.,.,TRBJ1-6,TRBV7-9,CPPRTHDRGGVNSPLHF,TGTCCCCCCCGCACCCACGACCGGGGGGGAGTAAATTCACCCCTCCACTTT
TRBD2,once,TRBJ2-1,TRBV10-3,CAIHSSGGRGESYNEQFF,TGTGCCATCCATTCTAGCGGGGGGCGAGGTGAGTCCTACAATGAGCAGTTCTTC
.,.,TRBJ1-5,TRBV28,CASSFRYSNQPQHF,TGTGCCAGCAGTTTCAGGTACAGCAATCAGCCCCAGCATTTT
.,.,TRBJ1-3,TRBV20-1,CSASRAGWGNTIYF,TGCAGTGCTAGTCGAGCAGGGTGGGGAAACACCATATATTTT
TRBD1,.,TRBJ1-6,TRBV6-5,CASRTGQGGSPLHF,TGTGCCAGCAGAACTGGACAGGGAGGTTCACCCCTCCACTTT
.,few,TRBJ1-6,TRBV27,CASSLNRVAYNSPLHF,TGTGCCAGCAGCCTGAACAGGGTCGCCTATAATTCACCCCTCCACTTT
.,.,TRBJ1-1,TRBV7-3,CASSLRSVSMNTEAFF,TGTGCCAGCAGCTTAAGGTCCGTTTCTATGAACACTGAAGCTTTCTTT
.,.,TRBJ2-1,TRBV5-1,CASRVYSSYNEQFF,TGCGCCAGCAGGGTTTACAGCTCCTACAATGAGCAGTTCTTC
.,.,TRBJ2-2,TRBV5-4,CASSLGGSAGELFF,TGTGCCAGCAGCTTGGGAGGGAGCGCCGGGGAGCTGTTTTTT
TRBD1,.,TRBJ1-1,TRBV19,CASSMRQGEINTEAFF,TGTGCCAGTAGTATGCGACAGGGGGAAATTAACACTGAAGCTTTCTTT
.,.,TRBJ2-3,TRBV4-2,CASSQELAVTDTQYF,TGTGCCAGCAGCCAAGAGTTAGCGGTCACAGATACGCAGTATTTT
.,.,TRBJ2-7,TRBV28,CASSPPRQSSYEQYF,TGTGCCAGCAGTCCCCCCAGACAGAGCTCCTACGAGCAGTACTTC
.,.,TRBJ1-1,TRBV19,CASSPAARARGTEAFF,TGTGCCAGTAGTCCCGCGGCCAGGGCGCGGGGCACTGAAGCTTTCTTT
TRBD1,once,TRBJ1-5,TRBV19,CASNPEGARQPQHF,TGTGCCAGTAACCCGGAGGGGGCGAGGCAGCCCCAGCATTTT
TRBD1,.,TRBJ2-1,TRBV28,CASTRDRGQFGGQFF,TGTGCCAGCACCCGGGACAGGGGTCAGTTTGGAGGGCAGTTCTTC
TRBD1,.,TRBJ1-2,TRBV29-1,CSVIPGTGKIGGYTF,TGCAGCGTTATTCCCGGGACAGGAAAGATTGGTGGCTACACCTTC
TRBD2,.,TRBJ2-2,TRBV19,CASSPWTSANTGELFF,TGTGCCAGTAGTCCTTGGACTAGCGCGAACACCGGGGAGCTGTTTTTT
.,.,TRBJ2-5,TRBV9,CASSVGGVDGETQYF,TGTGCCAGCAGCGTAGGCGGAGTGGATGGAGAGACCCAGTACTTC
TRBD1,.,TRBJ1-4,TRBV12-3/TRBV12-4,CASSLRQGEKLFF,TGTGCCAGCAGTTTAAGACAGGGGGAAAAACTGTTTTTT
.,many,TRBJ2-2,TRBV11-3,CASSKRTANTGELFF,TGTGCCAGCAGCAAAAGGACAGCGAACACCGGGGAGCTGTTTTTT
.,.,TRBJ2-7,TRBV9,CASSVNSGSSYEQYF,TGTGCCAGCAGCGTCAATAGCGGAAGCTCCTACGAGCAGTACTTC
.,.,TRBJ2-5,TRBV2,CATMIETQYF,TGTGCCACTATGATAGAGACCCAGTACTTC
.,.,TRBJ1-4,TRBV7-9,CASSFRPDRNEKLFF,TGTGCCAGCAGCTTTCGCCCCGACAGGAATGAAAAACTGTTTTTT
TRBD2,.,TRBJ2-7,TRBV18,CASSPLAGEQYF,TGTGCCAGCTCACCACTAGCGGGGGAGCAGTACTTC
.,.,TRBJ1-5,TRBV3-1/TRBV3-2,CASSRHEGSQPQHF,TGTGCCAGCAGCCGTCATGAGGGATCTCAGCCCCAGCATTTT